This T cell receptor beta chain was recovered during a study of CD8 T cells in Susac syndrome. Overall study results and limits: In its TCR sequencing and HLA analysis, the study acknowledged that the number of individuals was relatively small.

Sequencing targeted TCR beta in T cells from blood (CD8+ and CD4+). FACS was used to enrich TEMRA cells, whereas the CD8+ and CD4+ T cells were obtained by negative isolation. Germline V gives CDR1 SEHNR, CDR2 FQNEAQ (reference sequence). The CDR3 extends over 15 amino acids. V lost 5 bases and J 3 bases, leaving 17 bases between the germline ends. Remarks on this clonotype: Its antigen is not known.

Random hexamers served to reverse transcribe about 0.5 to 1 ug RNA. TCR beta CDR3 was amplified by immunoSEQ covering 54 Vbeta and 13 Jbeta. TCRdb redid the calling of the immunoSEQ multiplex PCR reads with MiXCR, one entry per CDR3 protein. The sample has hundreds of thousands of distinct CDR3 sequences; 92% are singletons. This chain joins TRBV7-9 and TRBJ2-7, with D maybe TRBD1 (6 bases). This clonotype originated in a human donor with multiple sclerosis. Sequences were obtained from CD8+ T cells from PBMCs. The CDR3 spells CASSPWDAGVYEQYF. In DNA, the CDR3 is TGTGCCAGCAGCCCTTGGGATGCAGGGGTCTACGAGCAGTACTTC.